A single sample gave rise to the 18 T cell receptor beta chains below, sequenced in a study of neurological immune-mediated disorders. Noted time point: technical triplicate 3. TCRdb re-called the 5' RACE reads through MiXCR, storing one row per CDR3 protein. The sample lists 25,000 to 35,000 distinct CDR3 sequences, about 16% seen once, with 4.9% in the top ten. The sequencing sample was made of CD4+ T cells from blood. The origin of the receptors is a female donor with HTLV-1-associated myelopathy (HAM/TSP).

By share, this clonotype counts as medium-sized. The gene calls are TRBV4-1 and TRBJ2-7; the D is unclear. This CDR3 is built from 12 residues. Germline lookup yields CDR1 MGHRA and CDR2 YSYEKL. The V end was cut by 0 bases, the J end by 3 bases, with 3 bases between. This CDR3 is CASSQDSYEQYF. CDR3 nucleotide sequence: TGCGCCAGCAGCCAAGACAGCTACGAGCAGTACTTC.

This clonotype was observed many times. The CDR3 region is CASSRFWTSGRAHNEQFF. CDR3 coding DNA: TGTGCCAGCAGCCGATTTTGGACTAGCGGGAGGGCCCACAATGAGCAGTTCTTC. The chain has TRBV12-3 or TRBV12-4 and TRBJ2-1; TRBD2 agrees at 15 bases. The CDR3 covers 18 residues. Trimming at V came to 6 bases and at J to 5 bases, leaving 11 bases not matched to a gene.

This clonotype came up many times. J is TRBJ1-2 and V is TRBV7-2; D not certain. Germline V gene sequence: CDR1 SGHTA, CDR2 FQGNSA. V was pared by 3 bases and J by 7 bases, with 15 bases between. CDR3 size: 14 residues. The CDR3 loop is CASSFPTKSPGYTF. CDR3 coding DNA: TGTGCCAGCAGCTTCCCGACCAAAAGTCCTGGCTACACCTTC.

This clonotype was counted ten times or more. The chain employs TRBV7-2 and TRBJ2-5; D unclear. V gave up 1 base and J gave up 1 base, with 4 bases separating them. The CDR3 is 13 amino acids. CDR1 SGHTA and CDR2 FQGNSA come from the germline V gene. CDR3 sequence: CASSLGPQETQYF. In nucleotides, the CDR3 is TGTGCCAGCAGCTTAGGCCCCCAAGAGACCCAGTACTTC.

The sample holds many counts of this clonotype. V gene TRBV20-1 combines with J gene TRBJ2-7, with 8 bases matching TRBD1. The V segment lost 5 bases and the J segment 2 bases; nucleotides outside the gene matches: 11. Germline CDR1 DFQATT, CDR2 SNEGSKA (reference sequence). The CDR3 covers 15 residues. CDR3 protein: CSADSPGGTPYEQYF. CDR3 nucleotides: TGCAGTGCTGACTCCCCAGGGGGCACCCCCTACGAGCAGTACTTC.

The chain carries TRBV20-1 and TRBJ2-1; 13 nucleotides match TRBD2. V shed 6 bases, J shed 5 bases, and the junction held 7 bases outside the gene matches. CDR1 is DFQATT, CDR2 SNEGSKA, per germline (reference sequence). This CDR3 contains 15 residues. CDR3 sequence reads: CSAGATSGRHNEQFF. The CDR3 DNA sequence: TGCAGTGCCGGGGCGACTAGCGGGAGGCACAATGAGCAGTTCTTC.

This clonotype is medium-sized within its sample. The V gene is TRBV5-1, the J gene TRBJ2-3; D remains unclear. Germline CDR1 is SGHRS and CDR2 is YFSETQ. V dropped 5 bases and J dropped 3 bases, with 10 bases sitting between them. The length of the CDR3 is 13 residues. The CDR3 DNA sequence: TGCGCCAGCAGAGTTGAAGGGACAGATACGCAGTATTTT. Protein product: CASRVEGTDTQYF.

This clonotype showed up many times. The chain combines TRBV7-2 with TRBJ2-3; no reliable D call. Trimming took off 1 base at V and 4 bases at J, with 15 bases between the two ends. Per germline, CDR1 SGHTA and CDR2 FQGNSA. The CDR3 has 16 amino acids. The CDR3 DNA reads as TGTGCCAGCAGCTTAGTCGGCAACCCGGGCGCAGATACGCAGTATTTT. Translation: CASSLVGNPGADTQYF.

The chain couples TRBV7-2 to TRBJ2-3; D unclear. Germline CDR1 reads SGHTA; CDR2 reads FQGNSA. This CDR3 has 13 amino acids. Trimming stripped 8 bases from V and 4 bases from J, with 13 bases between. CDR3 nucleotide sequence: TGTGCCAGCCGGATGGCCAGCGCAGATACGCAGTATTTT. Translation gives CASRMASADTQYF.

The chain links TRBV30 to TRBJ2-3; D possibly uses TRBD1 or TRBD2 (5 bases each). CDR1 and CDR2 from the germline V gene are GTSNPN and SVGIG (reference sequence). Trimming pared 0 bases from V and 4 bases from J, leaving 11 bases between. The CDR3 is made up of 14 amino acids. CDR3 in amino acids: CAWSVPGTADTQYF. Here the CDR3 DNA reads TGTGCCTGGAGTGTACCCGGGACCGCAGATACGCAGTATTTT.

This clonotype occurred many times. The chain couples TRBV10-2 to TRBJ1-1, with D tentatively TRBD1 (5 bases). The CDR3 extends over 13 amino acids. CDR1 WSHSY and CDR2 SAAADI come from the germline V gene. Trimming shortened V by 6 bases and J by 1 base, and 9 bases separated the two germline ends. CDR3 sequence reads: CASRRDPNTEAFF. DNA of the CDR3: TGCGCCAGCAGAAGGGACCCGAACACTGAAGCTTTCTTT.

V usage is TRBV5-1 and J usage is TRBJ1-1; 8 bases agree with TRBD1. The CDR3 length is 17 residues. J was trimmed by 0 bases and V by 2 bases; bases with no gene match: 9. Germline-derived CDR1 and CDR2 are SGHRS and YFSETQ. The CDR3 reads CASSFLRQGPMNTEAFF. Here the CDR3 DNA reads TGCGCCAGCAGCTTCTTACGACAGGGGCCGATGAACACTGAAGCTTTCTTT. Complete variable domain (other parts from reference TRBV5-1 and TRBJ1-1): KAGVTQTPRYLIKTRGQQVTLSCSPISGHRSVSWYQQTPGQGLQFLFEYFSETQRNKGNFPGRFSGRQFSNSRSEMNVSTLELGDSALYLCASSFLRQGPMNTEAFFGQGTRLTVV.

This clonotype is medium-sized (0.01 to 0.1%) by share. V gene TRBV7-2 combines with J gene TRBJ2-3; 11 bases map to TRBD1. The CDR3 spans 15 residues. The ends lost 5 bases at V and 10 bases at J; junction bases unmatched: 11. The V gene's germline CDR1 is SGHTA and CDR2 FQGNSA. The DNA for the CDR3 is TGTGCCAGCAGCCACGGGACAGGGGGGCCGGAAGCGCAGTATTTT. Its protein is CASSHGTGGPEAQYF. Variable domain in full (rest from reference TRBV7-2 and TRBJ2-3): GAGVSQSPSNKVTEKGKDVELRCDPISGHTALYWYRQSLGQGLEFLIYFQGNSAPDKSGLPSDRFSAERTGGSVSTLTIQRTQQEDSAVYLCASSHGTGGPEAQYFGPGTRLTVL.

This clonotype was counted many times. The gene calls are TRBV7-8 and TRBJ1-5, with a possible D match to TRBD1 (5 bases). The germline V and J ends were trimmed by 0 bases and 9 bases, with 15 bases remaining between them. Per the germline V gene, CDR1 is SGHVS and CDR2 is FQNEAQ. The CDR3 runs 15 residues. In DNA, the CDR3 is TGTGCCAGCAGCTTAGCGCAGACAGCGTTTGTGCCCCAGCATTTT. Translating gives CASSLAQTAFVPQHF.

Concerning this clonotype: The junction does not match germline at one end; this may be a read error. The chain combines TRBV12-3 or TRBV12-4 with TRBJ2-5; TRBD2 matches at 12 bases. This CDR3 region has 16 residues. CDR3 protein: CAISPLWTSGAGTQYF. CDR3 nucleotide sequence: TGTGCCATCAGTCCCTTATGGACTAGCGGGGCGGGGACCCAGTACTTC.

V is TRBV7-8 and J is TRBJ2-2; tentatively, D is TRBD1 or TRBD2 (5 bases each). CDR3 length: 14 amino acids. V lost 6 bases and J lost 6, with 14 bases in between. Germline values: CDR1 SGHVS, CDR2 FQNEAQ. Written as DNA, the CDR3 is TGTGCCAGCAGTCGGCAGGGAGTTGCCGGGGAGCTGTTTTTT. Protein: CASSRQGVAGELFF. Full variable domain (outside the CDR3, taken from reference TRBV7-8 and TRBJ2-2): GAGVSQSPRYKVAKRGQDVALRCDPISGHVSLFWYQQALGQGPEFLTYFQNEAQLDKSGLPSDRFFAERPEGSVSTLKIQRTQQEDSAVYLCASSRQGVAGELFFGEGSRLTVL.

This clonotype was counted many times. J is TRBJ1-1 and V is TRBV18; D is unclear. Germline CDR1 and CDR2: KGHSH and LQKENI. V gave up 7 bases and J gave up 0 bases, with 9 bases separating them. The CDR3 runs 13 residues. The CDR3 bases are TGTGCCAGCTTCCCCGATATGAACACTGAAGCTTTCTTT. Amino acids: CASFPDMNTEAFF.

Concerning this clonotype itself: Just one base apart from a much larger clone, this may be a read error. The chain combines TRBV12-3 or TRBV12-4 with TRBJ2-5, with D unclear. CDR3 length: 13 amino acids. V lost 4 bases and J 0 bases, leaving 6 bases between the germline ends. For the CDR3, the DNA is TGTGCCAGCAGTTGTAACGACCAAGAGACCCAGTACTTC. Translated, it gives CASSCNDQETQYF.